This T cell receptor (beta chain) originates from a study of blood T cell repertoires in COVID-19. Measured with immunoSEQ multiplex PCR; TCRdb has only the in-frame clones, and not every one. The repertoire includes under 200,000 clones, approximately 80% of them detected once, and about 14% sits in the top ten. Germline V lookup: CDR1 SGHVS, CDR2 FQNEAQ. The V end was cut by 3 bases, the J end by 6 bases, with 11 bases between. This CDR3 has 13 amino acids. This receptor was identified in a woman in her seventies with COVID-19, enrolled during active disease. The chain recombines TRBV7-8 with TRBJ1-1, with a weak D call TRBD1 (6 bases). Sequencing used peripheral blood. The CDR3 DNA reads TGTGCCAGCAGCTTTACCAGGACAGCTGAAGCTTTCTTT. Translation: CASSFTRTAEAFF.